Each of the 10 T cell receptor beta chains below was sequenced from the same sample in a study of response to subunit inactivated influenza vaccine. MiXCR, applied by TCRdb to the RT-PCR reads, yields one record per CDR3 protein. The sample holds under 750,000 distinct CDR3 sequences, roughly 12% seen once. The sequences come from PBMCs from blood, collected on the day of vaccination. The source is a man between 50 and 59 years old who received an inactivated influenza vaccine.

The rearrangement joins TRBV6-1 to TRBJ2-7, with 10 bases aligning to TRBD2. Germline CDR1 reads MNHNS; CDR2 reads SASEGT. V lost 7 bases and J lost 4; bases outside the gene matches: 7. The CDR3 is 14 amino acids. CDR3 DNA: TGTGCCAGCATGGGGCTAGCGGGGGTATACGAGCAGTACTTC. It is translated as CASMGLAGVYEQYF.

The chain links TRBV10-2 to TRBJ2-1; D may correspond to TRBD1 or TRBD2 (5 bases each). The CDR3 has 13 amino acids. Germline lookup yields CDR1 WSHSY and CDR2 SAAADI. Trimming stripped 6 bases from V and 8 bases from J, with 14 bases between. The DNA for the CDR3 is TGCGCCAGCAGCGAGGTTCGGGACGATGAGCAGTTCTTC. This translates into CASSEVRDDEQFF.

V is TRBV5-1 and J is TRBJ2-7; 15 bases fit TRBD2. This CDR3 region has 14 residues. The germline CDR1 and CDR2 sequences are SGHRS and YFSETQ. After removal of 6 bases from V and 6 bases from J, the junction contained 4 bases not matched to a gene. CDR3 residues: CASTPGLAGGEQYF. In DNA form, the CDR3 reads TGCGCCAGCACACCGGGACTAGCGGGGGGCGAGCAGTACTTC.

CDR3 amino acids: CATSATSGTYNEQFF. The CDR3, as DNA: TGTGCCACCAGTGCGACTAGCGGGACCTACAATGAGCAGTTCTTC. The chain joins TRBV24-1 to TRBJ2-1; 11 positions agree with TRBD2. The CDR3 is 15 residues long. Germline trimming cut 5 bases from V and 2 bases from J; bases unmatched to any gene: 1. Germline V lookup: CDR1 KGHDR, CDR2 SFDVKD.

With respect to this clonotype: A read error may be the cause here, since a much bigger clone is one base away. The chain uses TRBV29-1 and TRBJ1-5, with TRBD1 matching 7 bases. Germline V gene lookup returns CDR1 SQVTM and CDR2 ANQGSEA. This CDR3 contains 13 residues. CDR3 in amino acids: CSARTGVNQPRHF. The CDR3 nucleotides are TGCAGCGCCCGAACAGGGGTCAATCAGCCCCGGCATTTT.

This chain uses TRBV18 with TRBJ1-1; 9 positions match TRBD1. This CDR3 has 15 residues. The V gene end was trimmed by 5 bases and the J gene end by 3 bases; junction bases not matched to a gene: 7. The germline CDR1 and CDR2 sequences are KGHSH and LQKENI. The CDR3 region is CASSSTGGAYTEAFF. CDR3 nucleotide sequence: TGTGCCAGCTCATCCACAGGGGGCGCTTACACTGAAGCTTTCTTT.

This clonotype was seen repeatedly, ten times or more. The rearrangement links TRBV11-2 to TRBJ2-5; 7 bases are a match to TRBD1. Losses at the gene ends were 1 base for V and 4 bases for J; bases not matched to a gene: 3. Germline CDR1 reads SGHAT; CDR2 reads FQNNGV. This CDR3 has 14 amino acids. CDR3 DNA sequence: TGTGCCAGCAGCTTAGTAAGGGGGCGAGAGACCCAGTACTTC. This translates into CASSLVRGRETQYF.

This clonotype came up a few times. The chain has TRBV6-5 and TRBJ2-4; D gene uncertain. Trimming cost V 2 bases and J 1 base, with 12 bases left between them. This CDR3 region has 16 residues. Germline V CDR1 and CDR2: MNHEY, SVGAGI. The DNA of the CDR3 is TGTGCCAGCAGTTACGAGCCGGTAACGGCCAAAAACATTCAGTACTTC. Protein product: CASSYEPVTAKNIQYF.

Written as DNA, the CDR3 is TGCAGTGCTAGAGATTTGGGAGGCGCCTCCTACAATGAGCAGTTCTTC. This sequence encodes CSARDLGGASYNEQFF. J is TRBJ2-1 and V is TRBV20-1; tentative D call: TRBD2 (6 bases). The CDR3 loop spans 16 amino acids. Trimming left V 0 bases short and J 0 bases short, with 12 bases between. The germline gives CDR1 DFQATT, CDR2 SNEGSKA (reference sequence).

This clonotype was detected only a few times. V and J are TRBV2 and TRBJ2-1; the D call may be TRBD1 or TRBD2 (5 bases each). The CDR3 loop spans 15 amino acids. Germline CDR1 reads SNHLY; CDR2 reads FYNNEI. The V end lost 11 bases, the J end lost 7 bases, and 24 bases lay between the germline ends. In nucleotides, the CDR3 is TGTGCCGGCAAGGGGACGGGACCCCGATATAATGAGCAGTTCTTC. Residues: CAGKGTGPRYNEQFF.